These 18 T cell receptor beta chains were all obtained from the same sample, sequenced in a study of esophageal squamous cell carcinoma under preoperative chemotherapy. TCRdb redid the calling of the PCR reads with MiXCR, one entry per CDR3 protein. This sample has about 32,000 distinct CDR3 sequences; around 50% occur once, and the top ten carry roughly 25%. Noted time point: after preoperative PTX-NDP chemotherapy. The specimen was obtained from a patient given preoperative chemotherapy. These receptors all stem from a human donor with esophageal squamous cell carcinoma. The donor label of this sample is uncertain.

As regards this clonotype: Mismatch with germline at one junction end may stem from a read error. The chain couples TRBV7-2 to TRBJ2-3; tentative D call: TRBD2 (6 bases). The CDR3 contains 14 residues. Germline-derived CDR1 and CDR2 are SGHTA and FQGNSA. CDR3 bases: TGTGGCAGCACGGGGCTGGGAGGCACAGATACGCAGTATTTC. It specifies CGSTGLGGTDTQYF. Full variable domain (rest looked up from reference TRBV7-2 and TRBJ2-3): GAGVSQSPSNKVTEKGKDVELRCDPISGHTALYWYRQSLGQGLEFLIYFQGNSAPDKSGLPSDRFSAERTGGSVSTLTIQRTQQEDSAVYLCGSTGLGGTDTQYFGPGTRLTVL.

As to this clonotype: At one boundary the junction diverges from the germline segment, which might be a read error. V gene TRBV12-3 or TRBV12-4 combines with J gene TRBJ2-3; D may be TRBD1 or TRBD2 (5 bases each). The DNA end lines up better with TRBJ2-5; the J call may be wrong. The CDR3 has 16 residues. CDR3 nucleotide sequence: TGTGCCAGCAGTACCACTAGGGGCCGTGGCAAAGATACCCAGTACTTC. Translation: CASSTTRGRGKDTQYF.

The chain is built from TRBV7-2 and TRBJ2-4; TRBD1 matches 8 bases. The CDR3 sequence is 14 residues long. Germline V gene sequence: CDR1 SGHTA, CDR2 FQGNSA. The CDR3 is CGGRGQGAENTQYF. CDR3 nucleotides: TGTGGCGGCAGGGGGCAGGGAGCCGAAAATACGCAGTACTTC.

The rearrangement joins TRBV7-3 to TRBJ2-1; D is uncertain. The J call is in doubt because the DNA end fits TRBJ2-7 better. The CDR3 consists of 13 residues. In germline, CDR1 is SGHTA, CDR2 FQGTGA. The DNA of the CDR3 is TGTGCCAGCAGCACCTCGACGGGCTACGAGCAGTACTTC. Encoded protein: CASSTSTGYEQYF.

The CDR3 DNA reads TGTGCCAGCAGTCACAGGGGCAATGAGCAGTTCTTC. Translated, it gives CASSHRGNEQFF. The rearrangement links TRBV6-5 to TRBJ2-1, with 7 nucleotides matching TRBD1. Germline trimming cut 5 bases from V and 6 bases from J; bases unmatched to any gene: 1. The CDR3 is made up of 12 amino acids. CDR1 and CDR2 from the germline V gene are MNHEY and SVGAGI.

This clonotype has a count of ten or more. The V call is TRBV7-3, the J call TRBJ2-3, with TRBD1 matching 7 bases. The germline V gene has CDR1 SGHTA and CDR2 FQGTGA. After removal of 4 bases from V and 4 bases from J, the junction contained 11 bases not matched to a gene. The CDR3 is 16 residues long. DNA of the CDR3: TGTGCCAGCAGCTCCAAGGGGGCCCGGCCCGCAGATACGCAGTATTTT. Its protein product is CASSSKGARPADTQYF.

The rearrangement uses TRBV18 and TRBJ2-7; maybe TRBD1 (6 bases). The CDR3 totals 14 residues. The germline V gene has CDR1 KGHSH and CDR2 LQKENI. Trimming left V 3 bases short and J 0 bases short, with 9 bases between. The CDR3 here is CASSPDSNSYEQYF. CDR3 DNA sequence: TGTGCCAGCTCACCGGACAGTAACTCCTACGAGCAGTACTTC. The full variable domain, with the rest looked up from reference TRBV18 and TRBJ2-7, is NAGVMQNPRHLVRRRGQEARLRCSPMKGHSHVYWYRQLPEEGLKFMVYLQKENIIDESGMPKERFSAEFPKEGPSILRIQQVVRGDSAAYFCASSPDSNSYEQYFGPGTRLTVT.

This clonotype is a singleton in its sample. This chain links TRBV27 with TRBJ2-3; maybe TRBD1 (5 bases). CDR1 MNHEY and CDR2 SMNVEV come from the germline V gene (reference sequence). The CDR3 covers 15 residues. Trimming took 8 bases from V and 4 from J, leaving 19 bases between them. The CDR3 nucleotides are TGTGCCAGCGGGTTAGGGGCAGAGGAACCAGATACGCAGTATTTT. It translates to CASGLGAEEPDTQYF.

In its sample, this clonotype is medium-sized. V usage is TRBV7-3 and J usage is TRBJ2-3; 8 bases line up with TRBD1. The CDR3 sequence is 13 residues long. Looked up from germline, CDR1 is SGHTA and CDR2 is FQGTGA. J lost 5 bases, V lost 5 bases, and 3 bases had no gene match. The CDR3 DNA is TGTGCCAGCAGCCCACAGGGGGGAGATACGCAGTATTTT. Translating gives CASSPQGGDTQYF. Full variable domain (remainder filled in from reference TRBV7-3 and TRBJ2-3): GAGVSQTPSNKVTEKGKYVELRCDPISGHTALYWYRQSLGQGPEFLIYFQGTGAADDSGLPNDRFFAVRPEGSVSTLKIQRTERGDSAVYLCASSPQGGDTQYFGPGTRLTVL.

On this clonotype: The conserved phenylalanine or tryptophan is not found at the CDR3 terminus, so this likely reflects a read error. V and J are TRBV7-2 and TRBJ2-5; TRBD1 is a possible D gene (5 bases). V gave up 6 bases and J gave up 6 bases, with 17 bases separating them. This CDR3 spans 14 amino acids. CDR1 is SGHTA, CDR2 FQGNSA, per germline. The DNA of the CDR3 is TGTGCCAGCAGTCTTCGGATGGGGCCAAAGACCCAGTACTCG. Translated: CASSLRMGPKTQYS.

This clonotype was recorded at least ten times. J is TRBJ2-7 and V is TRBV5-1, with D possibly matching TRBD1 (6 bases). V was cut by 4 bases and J by 5 bases, with 16 bases left in between. From germline, CDR1 is SGHRS and CDR2 YFSETQ. The CDR3 length is 14 residues. DNA for the CDR3: TGCGCCAGCAGCGAACTACCGGACAGCGACGAGCAGTACTTC. Its protein product is CASSELPDSDEQYF.

This clonotype was counted many times. The CDR3 here is CASSLGTDTDTQYF. The CDR3 DNA reads as TGTGCCAGCAGCTTGGGCACCGACACAGATACGCAGTATTTT. The gene calls are TRBV7-7 and TRBJ2-3; D gene unclear. Germline lookup yields CDR1 SSHAT and CDR2 FNYEAQ (reference sequence). The length of the CDR3 is 14 residues. Trimming stripped 3 bases from V and 2 bases from J, with 9 bases between.

Concerning this clonotype itself: One end of the junction varies from germline; a read error may be responsible. This chain joins TRBV6-1 and TRBJ2-3; D is uncertain. This CDR3 has 14 amino acids. Germline CDR1 reads MNHNS; CDR2 reads SASEGT. CDR3 protein: CASSAVRAVDMQYF. CDR3 in DNA: TGTGCCAGCAGTGCGGTGCGAGCCGTCGACATGCAGTATTTC.

Note on this clonotype: The junction departs from the called germline gene at one end, perhaps through a read error. The chain combines TRBV7-2 with TRBJ2-3; 8 nucleotides agree with TRBD2. The CDR3 consists of 16 residues. Germline V gene data show CDR1 as SGHTA and CDR2 as FQGNSA. In DNA, the CDR3 is TGTGCCAGCAGCGGTCGCGGGGGGCATGGCACAGAGACGCAGTACTTT. Translating it yields CASSGRGGHGTETQYF. The whole variable domain, remainder taken from reference TRBV7-2 and TRBJ2-3, is GAGVSQSPSNKVTEKGKDVELRCDPISGHTALYWYRQSLGQGLEFLIYFQGNSAPDKSGLPSDRFSAERTGGSVSTLTIQRTQQEDSAVYLCASSGRGGHGTETQYFGPGTRLTVL.

This clonotype was seen repeatedly, ten times or more. V and J are TRBV7-6 and TRBJ2-5; 8 positions match TRBD2. The DNA end lines up better with TRBJ2-7; the J call may be wrong. The CDR3 totals 14 residues. The germline V gene encodes CDR1 SGHVS and CDR2 FNYEAQ. This CDR3 is CASSSSGGSYEQYF. CDR3 DNA sequence: TGTGCCAGCAGCTCGTCGGGGGGGTCCTACGAGCAGTACTTC.

The V and J genes are TRBV7-2 and TRBJ2-2, with 7 bases fitting TRBD1. The CDR3 spans 17 residues. Per germline, CDR1 SGHTA and CDR2 FQGNSA. V was pared by 3 bases and J by 16 bases, with 23 bases of the junction left unmatched. CDR3 sequence reads: CASSLGAGTVRTGAQFF. Here the CDR3 DNA reads TGTGCCAGCAGCTTGGGGGCCGGGACCGTGAGAACAGGGGCGCAGTTTTTT.

The sample holds many counts of this clonotype. The V call is TRBV27, the J call TRBJ1-2; 9 bases fit TRBD1. The CDR3 has 16 residues. V shed 8 bases, J shed 4 bases, and the junction held 14 bases outside the gene matches. Germline V CDR1 and CDR2: MNHEY, SMNVEV (reference sequence). The CDR3 DNA follows: TGTGCCAGCTGCTACAGACCCGGACAGGGGTGCTATGGCTACACCTTC. This codes for CASCYRPGQGCYGYTF.

Of note for this clonotype: One end of the junction is discordant with germline, which a read error may explain. The CDR3 DNA follows: TGTGCCAGCAGCTCCAGTCCCGGGAGTAGCGGGGGCCGTGGCACAGAGACCCAGTACTTT. Protein product: CASSSSPGSSGGRGTETQYF. The V gene is TRBV7-9, the J gene TRBJ2-5, with 9 bases fitting TRBD2. CDR1 is SEHNR, CDR2 FQNEAQ, per germline (reference sequence). The CDR3 is 20 amino acids.